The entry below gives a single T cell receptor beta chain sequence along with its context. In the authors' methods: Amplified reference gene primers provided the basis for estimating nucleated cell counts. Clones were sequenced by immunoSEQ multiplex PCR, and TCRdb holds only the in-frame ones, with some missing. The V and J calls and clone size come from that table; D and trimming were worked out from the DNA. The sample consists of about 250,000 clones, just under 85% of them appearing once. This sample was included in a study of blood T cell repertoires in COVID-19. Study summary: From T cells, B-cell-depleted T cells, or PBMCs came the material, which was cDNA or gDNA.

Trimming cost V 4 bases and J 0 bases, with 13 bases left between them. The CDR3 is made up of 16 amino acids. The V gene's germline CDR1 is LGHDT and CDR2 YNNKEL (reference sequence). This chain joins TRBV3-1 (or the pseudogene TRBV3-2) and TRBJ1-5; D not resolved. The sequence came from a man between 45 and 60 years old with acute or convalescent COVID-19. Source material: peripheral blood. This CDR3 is CASSLSTVYSNQPQHF. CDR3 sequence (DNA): TGTGCCAGCAGCCTCTCCACAGTTTATAGCAATCAGCCCCAGCATTTT.